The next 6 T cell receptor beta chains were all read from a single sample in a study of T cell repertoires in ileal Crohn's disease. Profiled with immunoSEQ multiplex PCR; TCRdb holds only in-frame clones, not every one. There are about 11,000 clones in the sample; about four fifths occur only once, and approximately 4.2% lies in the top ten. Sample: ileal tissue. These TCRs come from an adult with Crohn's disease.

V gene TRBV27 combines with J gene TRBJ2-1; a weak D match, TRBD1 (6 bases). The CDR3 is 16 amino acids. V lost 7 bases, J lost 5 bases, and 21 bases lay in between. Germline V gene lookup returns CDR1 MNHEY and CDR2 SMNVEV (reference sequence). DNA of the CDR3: TGTGCCAGCACTACCACAGGGCGCTCCACCAACAATGAGCAGTTCTTC. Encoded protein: CASTTTGRSTNNEQFF.

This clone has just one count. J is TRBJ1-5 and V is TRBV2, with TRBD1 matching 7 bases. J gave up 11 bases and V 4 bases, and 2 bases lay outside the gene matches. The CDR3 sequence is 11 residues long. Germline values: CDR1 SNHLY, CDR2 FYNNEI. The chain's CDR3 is CASSVQGTQHF. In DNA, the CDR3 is TGTGCCAGCAGTGTACAGGGGACCCAGCATTTT.

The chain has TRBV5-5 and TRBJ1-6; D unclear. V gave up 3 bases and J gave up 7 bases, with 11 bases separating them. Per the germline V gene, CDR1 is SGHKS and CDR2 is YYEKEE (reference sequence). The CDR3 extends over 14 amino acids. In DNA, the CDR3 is TGTGCCAGCAGCTGGAGAGGGCAAAATTCACCCCTCCACTTT. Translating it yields CASSWRGQNSPLHF. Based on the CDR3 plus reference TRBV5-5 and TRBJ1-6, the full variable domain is DAGVTQSPTHLIKTRGQQVTLRCSPISGHKSVSWYQQVLGQGPQFIFQYYEKEERGRGNFPDRFSARQFPNYSSELNVNALLLGDSALYLCASSWRGQNSPLHFGNGTRLTVT.

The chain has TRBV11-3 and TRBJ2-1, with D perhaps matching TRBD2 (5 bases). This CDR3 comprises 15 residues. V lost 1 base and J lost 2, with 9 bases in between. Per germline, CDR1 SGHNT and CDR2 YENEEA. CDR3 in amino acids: CASSLGGGTYNEQFF. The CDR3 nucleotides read TGTGCCAGCAGCTTAGGCGGAGGTACCTACAATGAGCAGTTCTTC.

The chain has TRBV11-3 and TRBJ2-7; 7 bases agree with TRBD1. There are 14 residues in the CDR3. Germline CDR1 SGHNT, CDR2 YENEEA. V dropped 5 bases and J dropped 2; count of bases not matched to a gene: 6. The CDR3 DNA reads TGTGCCAGCAGCCGGCCGGGACAGCCCTACGAGCAGTACTTC. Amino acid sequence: CASSRPGQPYEQYF.

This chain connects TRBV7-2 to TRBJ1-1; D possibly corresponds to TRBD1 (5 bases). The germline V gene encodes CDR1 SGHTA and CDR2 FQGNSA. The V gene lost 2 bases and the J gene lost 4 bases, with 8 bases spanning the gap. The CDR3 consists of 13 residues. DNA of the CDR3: TGTGCCAGCAGCTTAAGGGGTGCCACTGAAGCTTTCTTT. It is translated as CASSLRGATEAFF.